A selection of T cell receptor beta chains follows, all from one sample in a study of shared clonotypes between healthy human individuals. Only in-frame clones appear in the TCRdb table, and some are missing; sequencing was by immunoSEQ multiplex PCR. The table has millions of clones, around 94% seen once. The material sequenced was naive CD4+ T cells sorted from blood. Every receptor here comes from a man aged 18-30 years in good health. CDR3s leave out the opening cysteine and the closing phenylalanine or tryptophan.

v_gene	j_gene	CDR3aa
TRBV5-1	TRBJ1-4	ASSPTGTGRSEKLF
TRBV28	TRBJ2-1	ASGSLGGNEQF
TRBV5-1	TRBJ2-3	ASSISPLGGSTDTQY
TRBV5-1	TRBJ2-3	ASSLWALATDTQY
TRBV19	TRBJ2-7	ASSIAAGNEQY
TRBV5-1	TRBJ1-6	ASRDGTGNSPLH
TRBV11-2	TRBJ2-7	ASRLTASYEQY
TRBV4-3	TRBJ2-6	ASSQDSLFWANVLT
TRBV7-8	TRBJ2-1	ASSLARTPHEQF
TRBV5-8	TRBJ2-7	ASSLPTRGHYEQY
TRBV30	TRBJ2-6	AWGGERPGANVLT
TRBV5-6	TRBJ1-5	ASSAQGGNQPQH
TRBV5-1	TRBJ1-2	ASSLWDRGENGYT
TRBV28	TRBJ1-2	ASSWGTYGYT
TRBV18	TRBJ2-7	ASSPRGQGSYEQY
TRBV7-9	TRBJ2-7	ASAMTESYEQY
TRBV5-4	TRBJ1-2	ASSRAQGNYGYT
TRBV6-6	TRBJ1-2	ASTQGLNYGYT
TRBV19	TRBJ1-6	ASSNRGGTSPLH
TRBV29-1	TRBJ2-7	SGRQGNYEQY
TRBV5-1	TRBJ2-3	ASSLGSGGRTDTQY
TRBV19	TRBJ2-7	ASSAPGMMRQEQY
TRBV5-1	TRBJ1-6	ASGETTTDSPLH
TRBV9	TRBJ2-3	ASSVNSLTDTQY
TRBV19	TRBJ1-3	ASSIRQDLSGNTIY
TRBV7-2	TRBJ2-3	ASSLTRQSTDTQY
TRBV2	TRBJ2-5	ASGETQY
TRBV5-6	TRBJ1-1	ASSFAGTGSTEAF
TRBV5-3	TRBJ2-7	ARNLQGRSYEQY
TRBV18	TRBJ2-5	ASSPSFFRASGLGGETQY
TRBV7-8	TRBJ1-1	ASSPPGRPNTEAF
TRBV5-4	TRBJ2-7	ASSQEGVSNYEQY
TRBV10-3	TRBJ2-5	AISFLGGPQY
TRBV10-3	TRBJ2-6	AIMDSGAANVLT
TRBV6-1	TRBJ1-5	ASSPTNQPQH
TRBV7-6	TRBJ1-1	ASSLVEGTEAF
TRBV2	TRBJ2-7	ASSEETVDTYEQY
TRBV28	TRBJ1-5	ASSLRPDSNQPQH
TRBV18	TRBJ2-7	ASSPHGGSSYEQY